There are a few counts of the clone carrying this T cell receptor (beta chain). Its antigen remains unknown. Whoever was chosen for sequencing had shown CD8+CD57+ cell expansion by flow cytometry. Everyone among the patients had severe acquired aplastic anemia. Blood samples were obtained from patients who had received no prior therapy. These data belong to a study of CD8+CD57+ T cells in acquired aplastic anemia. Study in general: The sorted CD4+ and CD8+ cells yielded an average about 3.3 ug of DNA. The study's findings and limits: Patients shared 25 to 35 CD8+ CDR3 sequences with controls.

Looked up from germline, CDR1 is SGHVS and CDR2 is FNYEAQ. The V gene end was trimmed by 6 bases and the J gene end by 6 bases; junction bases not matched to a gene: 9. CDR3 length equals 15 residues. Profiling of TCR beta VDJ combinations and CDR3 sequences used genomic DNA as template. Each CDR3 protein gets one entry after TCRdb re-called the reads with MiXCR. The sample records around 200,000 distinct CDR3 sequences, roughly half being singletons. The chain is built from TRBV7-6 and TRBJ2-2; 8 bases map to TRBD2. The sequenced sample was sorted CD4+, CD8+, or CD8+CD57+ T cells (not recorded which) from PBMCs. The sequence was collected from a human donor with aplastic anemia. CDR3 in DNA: TGTGCCAGCAGTCCCGGGACTAGTCTTTCCGGGGAGCTGTTTTTT. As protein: CASSPGTSLSGELFF.